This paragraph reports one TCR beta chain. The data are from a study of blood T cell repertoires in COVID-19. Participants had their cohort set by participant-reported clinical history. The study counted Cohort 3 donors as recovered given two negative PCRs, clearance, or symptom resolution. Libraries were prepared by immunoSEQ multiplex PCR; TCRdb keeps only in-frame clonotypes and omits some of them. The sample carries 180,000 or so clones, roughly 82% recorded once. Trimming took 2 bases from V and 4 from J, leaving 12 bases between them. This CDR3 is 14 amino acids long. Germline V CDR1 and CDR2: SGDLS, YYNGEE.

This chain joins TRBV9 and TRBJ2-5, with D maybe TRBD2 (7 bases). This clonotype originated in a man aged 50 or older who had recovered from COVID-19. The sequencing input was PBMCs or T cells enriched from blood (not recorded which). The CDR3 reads CASSVNREGETQYF. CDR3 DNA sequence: TGTGCCAGCAGCGTGAACAGGGAGGGAGAGACCCAGTACTTC.